This TCR beta chain came from a study of T cell responses to AZD1222 COVID-19 vaccine. Remarks on this clone: What it binds is not known.

Findings and limits, study-wide: The study found vaccine-associated CD4 TCRs spanning spike, dominant at 160-218 and 743-854.

Germline lookup yields CDR1 KGHDR and CDR2 SFDVKD. The CDR3 contains 15 residues. V lost 5 bases and J 2 bases, leaving 14 bases between the germline ends. The method was immunoSEQ multiplex PCR; TCRdb's version includes in-frame clones alone and lacks a portion of them. The profile shows 140,000 or so clones, 88% of them singletons. The chain couples TRBV24-1 to TRBJ1-1; D may be TRBD1 (6 bases). The source is an adult who received the AZD1222 COVID-19 vaccine. The sequenced sample was peripheral blood, obtained 28 days after the second AZD1222 dose. CDR3: CATSGTGGGNTEAFF. The CDR3 region has the DNA TGTGCCACCAGTGGGACGGGAGGGGGTAACACTGAAGCTTTCTTT.